One and the same sample provided the 3 T cell receptor beta chains below, sequenced in a study of blood T cell repertoires in COVID-19. TCRdb keeps only in-frame clones here, not all; method: immunoSEQ multiplex PCR. The profile shows 150,000 to 170,000 clones, about 86% of them singletons. The sample taken for sequencing was peripheral blood. The receptor source for this set is an older woman with acute or convalescent COVID-19.

The gene calls are TRBV6-2 or TRBV6-3 and TRBJ2-4; 7 bases are shared with TRBD2. Germline V gene sequence: CDR1 MNHEY, CDR2 SVGEGT. The CDR3 extends over 15 amino acids. With V trimmed by 4 bases and J by 6 bases, 9 bases remained unmatched. The CDR3 reads CASSSQLAWVNIQYF. CDR3 DNA sequence: TGTGCCAGCAGTTCCCAACTAGCGTGGGTAAACATTCAGTACTTC.

The J gene is TRBJ2-3, the V gene TRBV6-4; 8 bases are a match to TRBD2. Germline CDR1 and CDR2: MRHNA and SNTAGT. This CDR3 spans 17 amino acids. Trimming cost V 6 bases and J 5 bases; bases outside gene matches: 16. In DNA form, the CDR3 reads TGTGCCAGCAGCCACGGGGGACTAGTCTATTACGGAGATACGCAGTATTTT. Protein sequence: CASSHGGLVYYGDTQYF.

The chain has TRBV6-6 and TRBJ1-5, with unresolved D. CDR1 is MNHNY and CDR2 is SVGAGI in the germline V gene (reference sequence). Trimming left V 1 base short and J 0 bases short, with 7 bases between. The CDR3 loop spans 15 amino acids. Here the CDR3 DNA reads TGTGCCAGCAGTTACTTCCCCTATAGCAATCAGCCCCAGCATTTT. Protein: CASSYFPYSNQPQHF.